These 25 T cell receptor beta chains were sequenced from one sample in a study of CD8+ T cells in alopecia areata. cDNA reverse transcribed from extracted RNA served as the sequencing template. TCRdb's table, derived via immunoSEQ multiplex PCR, lists solely in-frame clones and lacks some. The table shows some 170,000 clones, with less than 75% occurring only once. As to treatment: oral pan-JAK inhibitor, 5-10 mg twice daily. Specimen: CD4+ T cells sorted from blood, collected at approximately week 61, from a patient treated with tofacitinib. These receptors all come from a human donor with alopecia areata.

The rearrangement links TRBV5-6 to TRBJ1-1; D unclear. Germline V lookup: CDR1 SGHDT, CDR2 YYEEEE. V gave up 2 bases and J gave up 3 bases, with 11 bases separating them. This CDR3 has 14 residues. The CDR3 loop is CASSLIGRDTEAFF. CDR3 coding DNA: TGTGCCAGCAGCTTAATCGGTCGGGACACTGAAGCTTTCTTT. The variable domain in full, completed from reference TRBV5-6 and TRBJ1-1, reads DAGVTQSPTHLIKTRGQQVTLRCSPKSGHDTVSWYQQALGQGPQFIFQYYEEEERQRGNFPDRFSGHQFPNYSSELNVNALLLGDSALYLCASSLIGRDTEAFFGQGTRLTVV.

The V gene is TRBV11-3, the J gene TRBJ1-2; D is unclear. Germline assignment: CDR1 SGHNT and CDR2 YENEEA. The CDR3 totals 12 residues. Trimming cost V 1 base and J 9 bases, with 9 bases left between them. The CDR3 here is CASSLGVESYTF. Here the CDR3 DNA reads TGTGCCAGCAGCTTAGGCGTTGAAAGCTACACCTTC.

This chain uses TRBV30 with TRBJ1-6; D possibly corresponds to TRBD1 (6 bases). The V and J ends lost 5 bases and 0 bases respectively, with 14 bases between them. The CDR3 length is 16 residues. Germline-derived CDR1 and CDR2 are GTSNPN and SVGIG (reference sequence). CDR3 sequence (DNA): TGTGCCTGGGGGACGGGCAGGGGCTCCTATAATTCACCCCTCCACTTT. This sequence encodes CAWGTGRGSYNSPLHF.

The chain recombines TRBV10-2 with TRBJ2-7, with D tentatively TRBD2 (6 bases). The CDR3 loop spans 13 amino acids. From germline, CDR1 is WSHSY and CDR2 SAAADI. The germline V and J ends were trimmed by 4 bases and 7 bases, with 14 bases remaining between them. Here the CDR3 DNA reads TGCGCCAGCAGTGTGGGGGGTCGGGGAGAGCAGTACTTC. Residues: CASSVGGRGEQYF.

The chain employs TRBV25-1 and TRBJ2-3, with D perhaps matching TRBD1 (5 bases). The CDR3 totals 16 residues. The germline V and J ends were trimmed by 2 bases and 1 base, with 13 bases remaining between them. CDR1 and CDR2 from the germline V gene are MGHDK and SYGVNS. This CDR3 reads CASSEGWGTGTDTQYF. Written as DNA, the CDR3 is TGTGCCAGCAGTGAAGGTTGGGGCACGGGCACAGATACGCAGTATTTT.

This clone was observed once. V usage is TRBV29-1 and J usage is TRBJ2-1, with TRBD1 as a possible D gene (6 bases). V lost 7 bases to trimming and J lost 6 bases, with 16 bases between them. Germline CDR1 is SQVTM and CDR2 is ANQGSEA. CDR3 size: 13 residues. This CDR3 reads CSAAGAFGNEQFF. The CDR3 DNA reads TGCAGCGCTGCAGGGGCATTTGGCAATGAGCAGTTCTTC.

This clone appeared once. The chain has TRBV2 and TRBJ1-5, with TRBD1 identical over 7 bases. This CDR3 spans 16 amino acids. Looked up from germline, CDR1 is SNHLY and CDR2 is FYNNEI. Trimming at V came to 6 bases and at J to 0 bases, leaving 8 bases not matched to a gene. The CDR3 DNA follows: TGTGCCAGCAGACTAGACAGGGCGGGTAGCAATCAGCCCCAGCATTTT. Protein sequence: CASRLDRAGSNQPQHF.

The sample holds a few counts of this clone. This sequence joins TRBV27 and TRBJ1-2; tentative D call: TRBD1 (6 bases). V lost 8 bases and J lost 2, with 15 bases in between. The germline gives CDR1 MNHEY, CDR2 SMNVEV (reference sequence). This CDR3 comprises 14 residues. The chain's CDR3 is CASGGRQDNYGYTF. CDR3 bases: TGTGCCAGCGGTGGGAGACAGGACAACTATGGCTACACCTTC.

The J gene is TRBJ1-1, the V gene TRBV5-1, with D uncertain. CDR1 is SGHRS, CDR2 YFSETQ, per germline. Trimming left V 0 bases short and J 1 base short, with 7 bases between. The CDR3 consists of 14 residues. Here the CDR3 reads CASSLADWNTEAFF. CDR3 nucleotide sequence: TGCGCCAGCAGCTTGGCCGATTGGAACACTGAAGCTTTCTTT.

This clone occurred a few times. This chain joins TRBV29-1 and TRBJ2-6, with D maybe TRBD2 (6 bases). Trimming cost V 5 bases and J 1 base, with 12 bases left between them. The CDR3 runs to 15 residues. Germline V gene lookup returns CDR1 SQVTM and CDR2 ANQGSEA. CDR3 amino acids: CSVRGGGSGANVLTF. The CDR3 region has the DNA TGCAGCGTTCGGGGAGGTGGATCTGGGGCCAACGTCCTGACTTTC.

This chain joins TRBV6-5 and TRBJ2-7, with 7 bases identical to TRBD1. V lost 4 bases and J lost 13; bases outside the gene matches: 10. From germline, CDR1 is MNHEY and CDR2 SVGAGI. There are 12 residues in the CDR3. The CDR3: CASSSRDRSFYF. The CDR3, as DNA: TGTGCCAGCAGTTCCCGGGACAGATCCTTTTACTTC.

This clone appeared a few times. V and J are TRBV6-6 and TRBJ1-6, with D maybe TRBD1 (6 bases). Germline loops: CDR1 MNHNY, CDR2 SVGAGI (reference sequence). V was shortened by 0 bases and J by 5 bases, with 11 bases between the two germline ends. The CDR3 loop spans 16 amino acids. CDR3 sequence (DNA): TGTGCCAGCAGTTACTCCACGGGACAAGATAATTCACCCCTCCACTTT. It is translated as CASSYSTGQDNSPLHF.

In its sample, this clone was seen a few times. The J gene is TRBJ1-2, the V gene TRBV23-1; D is ambiguous. TRBV23-1 is designated an ORF whose function remains uncertain. The CDR3 is 15 amino acids. Trimming took 0 bases from V and 4 from J, leaving 12 bases between them. This CDR3 is CASSQSGGPSYGYTF. The CDR3 coding sequence is TGCGCCAGCAGTCAATCTGGTGGACCGAGCTATGGCTACACCTTC.

V and J are TRBV30 and TRBJ2-5; 7 positions match TRBD1. CDR3 length: 13 amino acids. In germline, CDR1 is GTSNPN, CDR2 SVGIG (reference sequence). The J segment lost 7 bases and the V segment lost 1 base, leaving 6 bases of the junction unmatched. CDR3 nucleotides: TGTGCCTGGAGTGGCCACCCAGGGGGGACCCAGTACTTC. This sequence encodes CAWSGHPGGTQYF.

About this clone itself: In the same sample, other DNA sequences code for this CDR3. The J gene is TRBJ2-7, the V gene TRBV7-2; D is ambiguous. The germline V gene encodes CDR1 SGHTA and CDR2 FQGNSA. V lost 2 bases to trimming and J lost 3 bases, with 11 bases between them. The CDR3 totals 14 residues. The CDR3, as DNA: TGTGCCAGCAGCTTATCAGCGCATGGCTACGAGCAGTACTTC. Its translation is CASSLSAHGYEQYF.

This clone was seen a handful of times. This sequence joins TRBV4-1 and TRBJ1-5; D unclear. Germline loops: CDR1 MGHRA, CDR2 YSYEKL. V was trimmed by 1 base and J by 5 bases, leaving 12 bases between them. This CDR3 spans 15 amino acids. CDR3 sequence reads: CASSQVGLKDQPQHF. In DNA form, the CDR3 reads TGCGCCAGCAGCCAAGTAGGACTGAAAGATCAGCCCCAGCATTTT.

This clone was detected only a few times. The chain recombines TRBV7-9 with TRBJ2-3; D not resolved. Germline V lookup: CDR1 SEHNR, CDR2 FQNEAQ (reference sequence). CDR3 length equals 15 residues. V lost 1 base and J lost 2, with 10 bases in between. CDR3 coding DNA: TGTGCCAGCAGCTTAGGCAGCTTTACCACAGATACGCAGTATTTT. The encoded protein is CASSLGSFTTDTQYF.

This clone has more than one count but fewer than ten. Here the CDR3 DNA reads TGTGCCTGGAGTGTACGGGAGGGCTCTGGCTACACCTTC. Protein sequence: CAWSVREGSGYTF. V usage is TRBV30 and J usage is TRBJ1-2; D call uncertain. The CDR3 runs 13 residues. With 0 bases removed from V and 7 bases from J, the gap between germline ends came to 12 bases. Germline values: CDR1 GTSNPN, CDR2 SVGIG (reference sequence).

The chain links TRBV6-1 to TRBJ2-3; 8 nucleotides match TRBD2. The length of the CDR3 is 15 residues. Looked up from germline, CDR1 is MNHNS and CDR2 is SASEGT. J was trimmed by 1 base and V by 7 bases; bases with no gene match: 7. CDR3: CASKIGGAGTDTQYF. DNA for the CDR3: TGTGCCAGCAAAATCGGGGGGGCAGGCACAGATACGCAGTATTTT.

The chain links TRBV9 to TRBJ1-5, with D unresolved. The CDR3 extends over 14 amino acids. V dropped 4 bases and J dropped 5 bases, with 13 bases sitting between them. Per germline, CDR1 SGDLS and CDR2 YYNGEE. CDR3 amino acids: CASSRDYEDQPQHF. CDR3 sequence (DNA): TGTGCCAGCAGCAGGGATTACGAGGATCAGCCCCAGCATTTT.

This chain joins TRBV28 and TRBJ2-4; TRBD2 might be the D (5 bases). The germline V and J ends were trimmed by 4 bases and 0 bases, with 10 bases remaining between them. Germline CDR1 is MDHEN and CDR2 is SYDVKM. CDR3 length: 15 residues. The CDR3, as DNA: TGTGCCAGCAGTTCCGGAGGTATAGCCAAAAACATTCAGTACTTC. Its protein is CASSSGGIAKNIQYF.

This clone was detected only once. V usage is TRBV10-3 and J usage is TRBJ1-2; D uncertain. From germline, CDR1 is ENHRY and CDR2 SYGVKD. Between the trimmed V and J ends, which lost 2 bases and 4 bases, there was a span of 20 bases. This CDR3 is 17 amino acids long. The CDR3 nucleotides are TGTGCCATCAGTGAGACCCCGTCAGTTGGGCCCACCTATGGCTACACCTTC. Translating it yields CAISETPSVGPTYGYTF.

The chain couples TRBV25-1 to TRBJ2-4; D possibly corresponds to TRBD1 (5 bases). Per the germline V gene, CDR1 is MGHDK and CDR2 is SYGVNS. This CDR3 comprises 12 residues. V gave up 4 bases and J gave up 6 bases, with 7 bases separating them. CDR3 DNA sequence: TGTGCCAGCAGTGTGCAGGGAAACATTCAGTACTTC. Residues: CASSVQGNIQYF.

This clone was observed a handful of times. The chain carries TRBV19 and TRBJ1-2; unclear D gene. Trimming took off 7 bases at V and 4 bases at J, with 19 bases between the two ends. The CDR3 is made up of 15 amino acids. The germline gives CDR1 LNHDA, CDR2 SQIVND (reference sequence). The CDR3, as DNA: TGTGCCAGTACCACACGGGGTCGGGCTTCCTATGGCTACACCTTC. This sequence encodes CASTTRGRASYGYTF.

The genes are TRBV18 and TRBJ1-1; maybe TRBD1 (5 bases). V was shortened by 4 bases and J by 4 bases, with 7 bases between the two germline ends. This CDR3 has 12 residues. Germline-derived CDR1 and CDR2 are KGHSH and LQKENI. CDR3 sequence (DNA): TGTGCCAGCTCACAGGGACCCACTGAAGCTTTCTTT. The encoded protein is CASSQGPTEAFF.